This T cell receptor beta chain was documented in a study of blood T cell repertoires in COVID-19. Whole-study context: The origin of the acute and convalescent COVID-19 samples was the United States, Italy and Spain. T cells, B-cell-depleted T cells, or PBMCs supplied cDNA or gDNA.

In the authors' methods: Using reference gene primer amplification, nucleated cell counts were estimated. Sequencing was performed with immunoSEQ multiplex PCR; in TCRdb, only in-frame clones are kept and a portion is missing. Clone size and the V and J calls come from that table; the DNA yielded D and trimming. Among about 180,000 clones listed, approximately 85% were seen once. V was pared by 5 bases and J by 12 bases, with 18 bases between. In germline, CDR1 is MNHEY, CDR2 SMNVEV (reference sequence). This CDR3 region has 13 residues. V and J are TRBV27 and TRBJ2-3, with a possible D match to TRBD2 (6 bases). The TCR was taken from a man aged 55 to 70 with acute or convalescent COVID-19. Sequencing was performed on peripheral blood. The CDR3 nucleotides read TGTGCCAGCAGTCCCGGGAGCCTACTTATTCAGTATTTT. It is translated as CASSPGSLLIQYF.